The source of this TCR beta chain is a study of blood T cell repertoires in COVID-19. Authors' methods: By means of reference gene primer amplification, nucleated cell counts were estimated. The repertoire was sequenced with immunoSEQ multiplex PCR; TCRdb's copy has only in-frame clones and lacks some. The V and J calls and clone size come from that table; D and trimming were worked out from the DNA. The table has about 400,000 clones, 70% to 90% seen once; the top ten hold roughly 2%. This clone appeared a single time. Germline V CDR1 and CDR2: SGHTA, FQGNSA. CDR3 length: 15 residues. V was clipped by 4 bases and J by 0 bases, with 12 bases between them.

Sample: PBMCs or T cells enriched from blood (not recorded which). The TCR originated in a woman aged 40-49 years with acute COVID-19. The chain recombines TRBV7-2 with TRBJ1-2; tentatively, D is TRBD1 (6 bases). CDR3 protein: CASSYQGPANYGYTF. CDR3 DNA: TGTGCCAGCAGCTATCAGGGGCCAGCTAACTATGGCTACACCTTC.